Presented here are 20 T cell receptor beta chains from one specimen sequenced in a study of blood T cell repertoires in COVID-19. Here immunoSEQ multiplex PCR was the method, and the copy in TCRdb shows in-frame clones only, minus some. This sample has just under 55,000 clones, with less than 95% found just once. Source material: peripheral blood. The receptors were gathered from a woman aged 40 to 50 with active COVID-19.

The chain combines TRBV4-1 with TRBJ1-1; tentative D call: TRBD1 (6 bases). Germline CDR1 is MGHRA and CDR2 is YSYEKL. Trimming stripped 0 bases from V and 0 bases from J, with 14 bases between. The CDR3 is 17 residues long. The CDR3 spells CASSQEGVRGLNTEAFF. CDR3 in DNA: TGCGCCAGCAGCCAAGAAGGCGTCAGGGGATTGAACACTGAAGCTTTCTTT.

About this clone: This specimen includes other DNA sequences encoding the same CDR3. This chain joins TRBV6-1 and TRBJ2-3; no clear D. Trimming took off 1 base at V and 1 base at J, with 6 bases between the two ends. The CDR3 covers 14 residues. Per the germline V gene, CDR1 is MNHNS and CDR2 is SASEGT. The CDR3 region has the DNA TGTGCCAGCAGTGAAGGGCACGGCACAGATACGCAGTATTTT. This gives the protein CASSEGHGTDTQYF.

This sequence joins TRBV9 and TRBJ1-1; D not resolved. V lost 4 bases, J lost 1 base, and 8 bases lay in between. Germline loops: CDR1 SGDLS, CDR2 YYNGEE. The CDR3 covers 13 residues. CDR3 in DNA: TGTGCCAGCAGCCCAGATGGGAACACTGAAGCTTTCTTT. Protein sequence: CASSPDGNTEAFF.

The genes are TRBV19 and TRBJ2-1, with 11 bases fitting TRBD1. V lost 6 bases and J lost 6; bases outside the gene matches: 10. The germline V gene encodes CDR1 LNHDA and CDR2 SQIVND (reference sequence). CDR3 length: 16 residues. CDR3 loop: CASRDRGRGRPNEQFF. In DNA form, the CDR3 reads TGTGCCAGTAGGGACAGGGGGCGGGGAAGACCCAATGAGCAGTTCTTC.

V gene TRBV3-1 (or the pseudogene TRBV3-2) combines with J gene TRBJ2-7, with a weak D call TRBD1 (6 bases). Germline V gene data show CDR1 as LGHDT and CDR2 as YNNKEL (reference sequence). V was pared by 6 bases and J by 2 bases, with 17 bases between. This CDR3 has 15 residues. CDR3 DNA: TGTGCCAGCAGTCCCACCCGACGACAGGCCTACGAGCAGTACTTC. Translation: CASSPTRRQAYEQYF.

The chain carries TRBV9 and TRBJ1-1; the D is unclear. Trimming took off 4 bases at V and 5 bases at J, with 18 bases between the two ends. Germline CDR1 reads SGDLS; CDR2 reads YYNGEE. This CDR3 is 15 amino acids long. In DNA, the CDR3 is TGTGCCAGCAGCCCTTTTTTCTCCGCGGATACTGAAGCTTTCTTT. Translation: CASSPFFSADTEAFF.

The rearrangement links TRBV30 to TRBJ1-3, with 10 bases lining up with TRBD1. Germline CDR1 GTSNPN, CDR2 SVGIG (reference sequence). The CDR3 contains 12 residues. After removal of 8 bases from V and 12 bases from J, the junction contained 10 bases not matched to a gene. The DNA for the CDR3 is TGTGCCCTCGGGACAGGGGAAATAAACATATATTTT. This gives the protein CALGTGEINIYF.

This sequence joins TRBV3-1 (or the pseudogene TRBV3-2) and TRBJ2-6; 8 bases fit TRBD1. Germline-derived CDR1 and CDR2 are LGHDT and YNNKEL (reference sequence). The CDR3 runs 18 residues. V lost 3 bases and J lost 9; bases outside the gene matches: 16. CDR3 amino acids: CASSHETSGTGDGNVLTF. Written as DNA, the CDR3 is TGTGCCAGCAGCCATGAAACTTCCGGGACAGGAGATGGCAACGTCCTGACTTTC.

V usage is TRBV5-1 and J usage is TRBJ2-7; 8 bases are a match to TRBD1. CDR3 length equals 15 residues. The ends lost 6 bases at V and 1 base at J; junction bases unmatched: 9. The V gene's germline CDR1 is SGHRS and CDR2 YFSETQ. CDR3 residues: CASTNTGTGSYEQYF. The CDR3 bases are TGCGCCAGCACCAATACCGGGACAGGATCCTACGAGCAGTACTTC. Combining the CDR3 with reference TRBV5-1 and TRBJ2-7 gives the whole variable domain KAGVTQTPRYLIKTRGQQVTLSCSPISGHRSVSWYQQTPGQGLQFLFEYFSETQRNKGNFPGRFSGRQFSNSRSEMNVSTLELGDSALYLCASTNTGTGSYEQYFGPGTRLTVT.

The rearrangement links TRBV11-2 to TRBJ1-2; D possibly corresponds to TRBD1 (5 bases). The CDR3 has 16 amino acids. Trimming took 0 bases from V and 5 from J, leaving 16 bases between them. Per the germline V gene, CDR1 is SGHAT and CDR2 is FQNNGV. CDR3: CASSLEVSGGRYGYTF. The CDR3 bases are TGTGCCAGCAGCTTAGAGGTCTCCGGGGGACGGTATGGCTACACCTTC. The whole variable domain, filled in from reference TRBV11-2 and TRBJ1-2, reads EAGVAQSPRYKIIEKRQSVAFWCNPISGHATLYWYQQILGQGPKLLIQFQNNGVVDDSQLPKDRFSAERLKGVDSTLKIQPAKLEDSAVYLCASSLEVSGGRYGYTFGSGTRLTVV.

V gene TRBV5-1 combines with J gene TRBJ1-6; no firm D call. Looked up from germline, CDR1 is SGHRS and CDR2 is YFSETQ. The CDR3 loop spans 13 amino acids. V was pared by 4 bases and J by 5 bases, with 7 bases between. CDR3 amino acids: CASSLANNSPLHF. The CDR3, as DNA: TGCGCCAGCAGCCTGGCCAATAATTCACCCCTCCACTTT.

This clone showed up just once. The V gene is TRBV10-2, the J gene TRBJ1-2; possible D gene TRBD1, 5 bases. V lost 1 base, J lost 8 bases, and 14 bases lay in between. Germline V gene lookup returns CDR1 WSHSY and CDR2 SAAADI. The CDR3 is 14 amino acids. As DNA, the CDR3 is TGCGCCAGCAGTGAGTTGGCGGCAGGGCGAGGCTACACCTTC. This sequence encodes CASSELAAGRGYTF.

This clone has just one count. CDR3 loop: CATSRDLTGMNTEAFF. The CDR3 DNA reads as TGTGCCACCAGCAGAGATCTCACAGGAATGAACACTGAAGCTTTCTTT. V usage is TRBV15 and J usage is TRBJ1-1; a possible D gene is TRBD1 (5 bases). In germline, CDR1 is LNHNV, CDR2 YYDKDF (reference sequence). The CDR3 runs to 16 residues. V lost 0 bases and J 0 bases, leaving 11 bases between the germline ends.

The chain links TRBV2 to TRBJ2-7, with a possible D match to TRBD1 (5 bases). CDR3 length equals 15 residues. Germline CDR1 is SNHLY and CDR2 is FYNNEI. Between the trimmed V and J ends, which lost 10 bases and 0 bases, there was a span of 19 bases. The CDR3 is CATAPSRVSSYEQYF. CDR3 DNA sequence: TGTGCCACCGCCCCTTCCAGGGTTTCCTCCTACGAGCAGTACTTC.

The chain uses TRBV10-1 and TRBJ2-7; TRBD1 aligns across 8 bases. The CDR3 extends over 15 amino acids. V dropped 5 bases and J dropped 0; count of bases not matched to a gene: 6. Germline CDR1 reads WNHNN; CDR2 reads SYGVQD (reference sequence). CDR3 in DNA: TGCGCCAGCAGTCTCCCGGGACAGGACTCCTACGAGCAGTACTTC. Translating it yields CASSLPGQDSYEQYF.

The chain has TRBV28 and TRBJ1-2; no definite D call. Germline CDR1 is MDHEN and CDR2 is SYDVKM. The V and J ends lost 3 bases and 8 bases respectively, with 10 bases between them. This CDR3 has 12 residues. DNA for the CDR3: TGTGCCAGCAGTTTGTCGGGTAGGGGCTACACCTTC. Amino acids: CASSLSGRGYTF.

The rearrangement joins TRBV28 to TRBJ1-2; 8 bases are shared with TRBD1. Trimming cost V 5 bases and J 3 bases; bases outside gene matches: 11. CDR3 length equals 16 residues. The germline V gene encodes CDR1 MDHEN and CDR2 SYDVKM. CDR3 region: CASSGTGNPSDYGYTF. The CDR3 coding sequence is TGTGCCAGCAGTGGGACAGGTAATCCCTCGGACTATGGCTACACCTTC.

This chain connects TRBV12-3 or TRBV12-4 to TRBJ1-2; 7 positions agree with TRBD1. CDR3 length: 13 residues. V dropped 2 bases and J dropped 5; count of bases not matched to a gene: 2. The CDR3 is CASSLLQGYGYTF. The CDR3 coding sequence is TGTGCCAGCAGTTTACTACAGGGGTATGGCTACACCTTC.

This chain links TRBV7-9 with TRBJ2-3; TRBD2 is a possible D gene (5 bases). CDR3 length: 16 residues. The V end was cut by 5 bases, the J end by 6 bases, with 21 bases between. Germline values: CDR1 SEHNR, CDR2 FQNEAQ (reference sequence). The CDR3, as DNA: TGTGCCAGCAGCCGCGATAAATTGCGGGCGCGCGATACGCAGTATTTT. Translation: CASSRDKLRARDTQYF.

The V and J genes are TRBV5-1 and TRBJ2-2; tentatively, D is TRBD1 (5 bases). The V gene lost 4 bases and the J gene lost 1 base, with 8 bases spanning the gap. The CDR3 loop spans 14 amino acids. Looked up from germline, CDR1 is SGHRS and CDR2 is YFSETQ. The CDR3 protein is CASSRDRNTGELFF. The CDR3 DNA reads TGCGCCAGCAGCCGCGACAGGAACACCGGGGAGCTGTTTTTT. Full variable domain (missing parts from reference TRBV5-1 and TRBJ2-2): KAGVTQTPRYLIKTRGQQVTLSCSPISGHRSVSWYQQTPGQGLQFLFEYFSETQRNKGNFPGRFSGRQFSNSRSEMNVSTLELGDSALYLCASSRDRNTGELFFGEGSRLTVL.